The rows below give T cell receptor beta chains drawn from one sample of a study of control samples from healthy donors and cancer patients. The assay was immunoSEQ multiplex PCR, and TCRdb's table has in-frame clones only and misses some. Seen here are roughly 130,000 clones, approximately 91% observed once, and the top ten hold roughly 3.1%. The material sequenced was blood. These receptors were taken from a man aged 50 to 59 in good health. The CDR3 runs from the conserved cysteine through the conserved F or W. The D gene is left open where the match is weak. Not all rows give a size; the values are once, few, many and, for expanded clones, a class.

d_gene,j_gene,v_gene,abundance,CDR3nt,CDR3aa
.,TRBJ2-3,TRBV5-5,.,TGTGCCAGCAGCTTAACTAGCTCAAACCTACCCACAGATACGCAGTATTTT,CASSLTSSNLPTDTQYF
.,TRBJ2-5,TRBV2,.,TGTGCCAGCAGTGCTGACTACAACCAAGAGACCCAGTACTTC,CASSADYNQETQYF
.,TRBJ2-3,TRBV7-3,.,TGTGCCAGCAGCCAAGGTCACCCAGATACGCAGTATTTT,CASSQGHPDTQYF
.,TRBJ2-7,TRBV14,.,TGTGCCAGCAGCCAGAATGGCGGCCGCTACGAGCAGTACTTC,CASSQNGGRYEQYF
.,TRBJ1-1,TRBV2,once,TGTGCCAGCAGTGCCTCGGTAGGGAACACTGAAGCTTTCTTT,CASSASVGNTEAFF
TRBD1,TRBJ1-1,TRBV5-1,.,TGCGCCAGCAGCTTGGACAGGGGGAACACTGAAGCTTTCTTT,CASSLDRGNTEAFF
TRBD2,TRBJ2-5,TRBV5-1,.,TGCGCCAGCAGCTTTCGCGCAGGGAGGGACCAGACCCAGTACTTC,CASSFRAGRDQTQYF
.,TRBJ1-6,TRBV9,.,TGTGCCAGCAGCCCGCGGGGGAAGAATTCACCCCTCCACTTT,CASSPRGKNSPLHF
.,TRBJ1-2,TRBV19,few,TGTGCCAGTAGTAGTAACCGGGACATCGTCTATGGCTACACCTTC,CASSSNRDIVYGYTF
TRBD1,TRBJ2-2,TRBV5-4,.,TGTGCCAGCAGCCGGGGACAGAGGAACACCGGGGAGCTGTTTTTT,CASSRGQRNTGELFF
TRBD1,TRBJ2-7,TRBV28,.,TGTGCCAGCCACGGGACAGGGACTTACGAGCAGTACTTC,CASHGTGTYEQYF
.,TRBJ2-2,TRBV5-4,.,TGTGCCAGCAGCGTTAGATCGATTCTCAACACCGGGGAGCTGTTTTTT,CASSVRSILNTGELFF
.,TRBJ2-2,TRBV7-7,.,TGTGCCAGCAGCTTAGAGCCTATCCGAGGGACCGGGGAGCTGTTTTTT,CASSLEPIRGTGELFF
.,TRBJ1-2,TRBV7-6,.,TGTGCCAGCAGCACAATTCGCGGGGAAAAAGGTTGGGGCTACACCTTC,CASSTIRGEKGWGYTF
.,TRBJ1-2,TRBV2,.,TGTGCCAGTTGGCCCAACTATGGCTACACCTTC,CASWPNYGYTF
.,TRBJ2-3,TRBV11-3,.,TGTGCCAGCAGTCGACAGCTGCCAAAAGGAACAGATACGCAGTATTTT,CASSRQLPKGTDTQYF
.,TRBJ2-3,TRBV3-1/TRBV3-2,.,TGTGCCAGCAGCCAACCGACTACCGGCACAGATACGCAGTATTTT,CASSQPTTGTDTQYF
TRBD1,TRBJ2-3,TRBV24-1,.,TGTGCCACCAGTGGGCGACAGGGGGCCACAGATACGCAGTATTTT,CATSGRQGATDTQYF
TRBD1,TRBJ2-5,TRBV30,.,TGTGCCTGGAGTGGGACAGGGGCGAAGACCCAGTACTTC,CAWSGTGAKTQYF
TRBD1,TRBJ1-1,TRBV12-3/TRBV12-4,.,TGTGCCAGCAGGCAGGGGGGGGACACTGAAGCTTTCTTT,CASRQGGDTEAFF
TRBD2,TRBJ2-7,TRBV27,.,TGTGCCATCGCCGGGTGGCGGGGGGCGAAGCACGAGCAGTACTTC,CAIAGWRGAKHEQYF
.,TRBJ1-2,TRBV30,.,TGTGCCTGGACCCCTCTTCAGGGGCTGGGCTACACCTTC,CAWTPLQGLGYTF
.,TRBJ1-1,TRBV3-1/TRBV3-2,.,TGTGCCAGCAGCCAAGGAACAGGGACCATGAACACTGAAGCTTTCTTT,CASSQGTGTMNTEAFF
TRBD2,TRBJ2-3,TRBV2,.,TGTGCCAGCCAAGCGGGGGGGTACACAGATACGCAGTATTTT,CASQAGGYTDTQYF
.,TRBJ2-7,TRBV11-2,once,TGTGCCAGCAGGTTGGGACACTCAAACTACGAGCAGTACTTC,CASRLGHSNYEQYF
.,TRBJ1-6,TRBV30,once,TGTGCCTGGAGTTTCGGGACGCCTAATTCACCCCTCCACTTT,CAWSFGTPNSPLHF
.,TRBJ1-1,TRBV27,.,TGTGCCAGCAGGAAGGAGAACACTGAAGCTTTCTTT,CASRKENTEAFF
.,TRBJ1-6,TRBV11-2,.,TGTGCCAGCAGCTTTGGAGGGGAGAATTCACCCCTCCACTTT,CASSFGGENSPLHF
.,TRBJ1-4,TRBV7-2,.,TGTGCCAGCAGTAGGGCGGCCAATGAAAAACTGTTTTTT,CASSRAANEKLFF
.,TRBJ1-1,TRBV7-9,.,TGTGCCAGCAGCTCAGTATGGGCCCGGATCGGAGCTTTCTTT,CASSSVWARIGAFF
.,TRBJ1-3,TRBV6-5,.,TGTGCCAGCAACGGTAGGAACAGTCTAAACACCATATATTTT,CASNGRNSLNTIYF
TRBD1,TRBJ1-5,TRBV6-5,.,TGTGCCAGCAGGGGGGACAGGGATTCTCAGCCCCAGCATTTT,CASRGDRDSQPQHF
TRBD1,TRBJ2-2,TRBV5-1,once,TGCGCCAGCAGCAGGTCGACAGGGGTCACCGGGGAGCTGTTTTTT,CASSRSTGVTGELFF
TRBD1,TRBJ2-7,TRBV11-1,.,TGTGCCAGCAGCTTGAACAGGGGTTACGAGCAGTACTTC,CASSLNRGYEQYF
.,TRBJ1-1,TRBV11-3,few,TGTGCCAGCAGCGTAATTGGGGGGAACACTGAAGCTTTCTTT,CASSVIGGNTEAFF
.,TRBJ2-7,TRBV7-3,.,TGTGCCAGCAGCTTAGTAGGGGTAGGGACCTACGAGCAGTACTTC,CASSLVGVGTYEQYF
TRBD1,TRBJ1-5,TRBV2,.,TGTGCCAGCACTCCGGACAGGGGGGGGTATCAGCCCCAGCATTTT,CASTPDRGGYQPQHF
TRBD1,TRBJ1-1,TRBV6-5,once,TGTGCCAGTAGGACAGGAGTAACTCACACTGAAGCTTTCTTT,CASRTGVTHTEAFF
TRBD1,TRBJ2-2,TRBV30,once,TGTGCCTGGAGGCGGACAGGGGTTACCGGGGAGCTGTTTTTT,CAWRRTGVTGELFF
TRBD1,TRBJ1-5,TRBV11-3,.,TGTGCCAGCAGCTTAAGCGTCAGGGGGCGCAGTAGTGGCAATCAGCCCCAGCATTTT,CASSLSVRGRSSGNQPQHF
TRBD1,TRBJ1-5,TRBV6-5,medium-sized,TGTGCCGCAGCGACAGGGGCGACTCAGCCCCAGCATTTT,CAAATGATQPQHF
TRBD2,TRBJ2-1,TRBV10-3,.,TGTGCCATCAGTGAGCTAGCGGGGGACAAAGATTCCTACAATGAGCAGTTCTTC,CAISELAGDKDSYNEQFF
.,TRBJ2-7,TRBV11-2,.,TGTGCCAGCAGCCGGAGACAGGTCTACGAGCAGTACTTC,CASSRRQVYEQYF
.,TRBJ1-6,TRBV9,.,TGTGCCAGCAGCGAGGCGCTGGGAAATTATAATTCACCCCTCCACTTT,CASSEALGNYNSPLHF
.,TRBJ1-2,TRBV28,.,TGTGCCAGCAGTCCGCAGGGTATCTATGGCTACACCTTC,CASSPQGIYGYTF
TRBD1,TRBJ2-4,TRBV6-1,.,TGTGCCAGCAGTGATCCGGGACAGGGGAGGAACATTCAGTACTTC,CASSDPGQGRNIQYF
.,TRBJ2-7,TRBV10-3,.,TGTGCCATCAGGGGGGGAACAGGTCAATCGGGCGAGCAGTACTTC,CAIRGGTGQSGEQYF
TRBD1,TRBJ2-3,TRBV3-1/TRBV3-2,few,TGTGCCAGCAGCAGAGGGACAGGGGGCAGGACAGATACGCAGTATTTT,CASSRGTGGRTDTQYF
.,TRBJ1-6,TRBV10-1,.,TGCGCCAGCAGTGTAGTGCGCTCCTATAATTCACCCCTCCACTTT,CASSVVRSYNSPLHF
TRBD2,TRBJ2-3,TRBV4-2,.,TGTGCCAGCAGCCAGACGAGACTAGCGGGGTCTACAGATACGCAGTATTTT,CASSQTRLAGSTDTQYF
TRBD2,TRBJ2-3,TRBV28,.,TGTGCCAGCAGTCCCCGACTAGCGGGGGGCATAGATACGCAGTATTTT,CASSPRLAGGIDTQYF
TRBD1,TRBJ2-5,TRBV5-6,.,TGTGCCAGCAGCTTGAGGACAGGCGGCATCCAAGAGACCCAGTACTTC,CASSLRTGGIQETQYF
.,TRBJ1-4,TRBV5-1,.,TGCGCCAGCAGCCACGGGCCGGGGGGAGAAAAACTGTTTTTT,CASSHGPGGEKLFF